What follows is one T cell receptor beta chain and its context. What it binds is not known. From germline, CDR1 is SGDLS and CDR2 YYNGEE. The ends lost 4 bases at V and 3 bases at J; junction bases unmatched: 14. The CDR3 consists of 17 residues. The record originates from a study of tissue T cells after allogeneic stem cell transplantation. Findings and limits, study-wide: Few T cell clones were shared across patients, but motif clusters showed tissue-specific shared signatures. In patients and mice, blood and spleen missed much of tissue repertoire. The patient cohort was small and clinically heterogeneous, with limited sampling depth.

Here immunoSEQ multiplex PCR was the method, and the copy in TCRdb shows in-frame clones only, minus some. Of more than 9,500 clones in the sample, 70% were seen once. This TCR was sampled from a woman aged 18 to 55 with breast cancer. The chain is built from TRBV9 and TRBJ2-3; 7 bases fit TRBD2. The specimen was tissue from the right colon, collected at autopsy. In DNA form, the CDR3 reads TGTGCCAGCAGCCCTCCCCGTTGGGGGGGGATAACAGATACGCAGTATTTT. Its translation is CASSPPRWGGITDTQYF.